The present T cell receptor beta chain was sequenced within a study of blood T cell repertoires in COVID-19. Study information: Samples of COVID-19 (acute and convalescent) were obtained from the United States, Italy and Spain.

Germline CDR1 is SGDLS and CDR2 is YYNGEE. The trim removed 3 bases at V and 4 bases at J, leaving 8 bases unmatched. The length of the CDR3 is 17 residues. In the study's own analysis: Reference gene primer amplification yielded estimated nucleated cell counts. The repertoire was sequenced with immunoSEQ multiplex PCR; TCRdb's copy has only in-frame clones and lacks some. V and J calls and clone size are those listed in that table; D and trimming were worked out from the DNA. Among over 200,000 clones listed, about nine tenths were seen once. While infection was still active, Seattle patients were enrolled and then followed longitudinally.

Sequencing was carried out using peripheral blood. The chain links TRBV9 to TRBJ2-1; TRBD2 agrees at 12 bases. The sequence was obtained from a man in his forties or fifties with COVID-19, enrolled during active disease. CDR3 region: CASSGSRTSGEYNEQFF. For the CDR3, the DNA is TGTGCCAGCAGCGGAAGTCGGACTAGCGGGGAGTACAATGAGCAGTTCTTC. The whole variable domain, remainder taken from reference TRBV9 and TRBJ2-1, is DSGVTQTPKHLITATGQRVTLRCSPRSGDLSVYWYQQSLDQGLQFLIQYYNGEERAKGNILERFSAQQFPDLHSELNLSSLELGDSALYFCASSGSRTSGEYNEQFFGPGTRLTVL.